Listed below are T cell receptor beta chains from one sample, sequenced in a study of T cells in tuberculosis. Using immunoSEQ multiplex PCR, the repertoire was profiled, and TCRdb retains in-frame clones only, with some absent. The sample yields tens of thousands of clones, about 95% seen once. Sequencing was performed on PBMCs. The receptors come from a donor between 10 and 35 years old with latent tuberculosis or without tuberculosis infection. The CDR3 runs from the conserved cysteine through the conserved F or W. The D gene is left open where the match is weak. Not every row has a clone size; where given, it reads once, few, many or a size class.

CDR3nt,CDR3aa,v_gene,abundance,d_gene,j_gene
TGTGGCACCCTGAAGATAACACAAAGTCGGGCCAACGTCCTGACTTTC,CGTLKITQSRANVLTF,TRBV8-2,NA,NA,TRBJ2-6
TGTGCCAGCAGCTTACAGGGGGCGGGAAGTCATGGCTACACCTTC,CASSLQGAGSHGYTF,TRBV5-4,NA,TRBD1,TRBJ1-2
TGTGCCAGCAGCTTAGCCAGGTCGGGAAGGACCCTCCACTTT,CASSLARSGRTLHF,TRBV11-2,NA,NA,TRBJ1-6
TGTGCCAGCCTCAGGACAGGGACTTATGGCTACACCTTC,CASLRTGTYGYTF,TRBV6-6,once,TRBD1,TRBJ1-2
TGTGCCAGCAGGAGACAGGGGCATCAAGCTTTCTTT,CASRRQGHQAFF,TRBV6-5,once,TRBD1,TRBJ1-1
TGTGCCAGCACCGGGACAGGCCGGTACGAGCAGTACTTC,CASTGTGRYEQYF,TRBV6-4,NA,TRBD1,TRBJ2-7
TGCGCCAGCAGCCAAGCAGGGGGCGAGGAAAAACTGTTTTTT,CASSQAGGEEKLFF,TRBV4-1,NA,TRBD1,TRBJ1-4
TGTGCCAGCAGCTTGGGGGGGCGCTCCGGAAACACCATATATTTT,CASSLGGRSGNTIYF,TRBV7-2,NA,NA,TRBJ1-3
TGTGCCAGCCGGGGCGGGGGGACTATATCAGAGCAGTTCTTC,CASRGGGTISEQFF,TRBV27,NA,TRBD2,TRBJ2-1
TGCGCCAGCAGCGACGGGGGGACTGAAGCTTTCTTT,CASSDGGTEAFF,TRBV5-1,once,NA,TRBJ1-1
TGTGCCAGCAGTGAATGGGGGGGGCGGGAAACCTATAATTCACCCCTCCACTTT,CASSEWGGRETYNSPLHF,TRBV25-1,few,NA,TRBJ1-6
TGTGCCAGCAGCACCAGCCCCCCGGGGGAGCAGTACTTC,CASSTSPPGEQYF,TRBV11-2,NA,NA,TRBJ2-7
TGTGCCAGCTCACCAACCCTAACAGACAGGGCTGAAGCTTTCTTT,CASSPTLTDRAEAFF,TRBV18,NA,TRBD1,TRBJ1-1
TGTGCCAGCAGCGTAGCTACAGCTAACTATGGCTACACCTTC,CASSVATANYGYTF,TRBV9,NA,NA,TRBJ1-2
TGCGCCAGCAGCCAAGACGCAGGGGCTGAAAAACTGTTTTTT,CASSQDAGAEKLFF,TRBV4-1,NA,NA,TRBJ1-4
TGTGCCAGCTCCGATTCTAGGCTTGGGGCCAACGTCCTGACTTTC,CASSDSRLGANVLTF,TRBV18,NA,NA,TRBJ2-6
TGTGCCAGTAGTACCCTGGGGGGTTTGGCCTACGAGCAGTACTTC,CASSTLGGLAYEQYF,TRBV19,NA,NA,TRBJ2-7
TGTGCCAGCAGCCCGCTCTCGGGGGGGCCAGGAGATACGCAGTATTTT,CASSPLSGGPGDTQYF,TRBV6-4,NA,TRBD2,TRBJ2-3
TGCGCCAGCAGCCATTTAGGGGTTAATTCACCCCTCCACTTT,CASSHLGVNSPLHF,TRBV4-1,NA,NA,TRBJ1-6
TGTGCCAGCAGGCGCCAATTAGGGACTTGGGCCTATGGCTACACCTTC,CASRRQLGTWAYGYTF,TRBV2,NA,NA,TRBJ1-2
TGTGCCAGCAATAAAGCGGGGCCAGACCAAGAGACCCAGTACTTC,CASNKAGPDQETQYF,TRBV6-5,NA,TRBD2,TRBJ2-5
TGTGCCAGCAGCTCGTCAGGGGGCTCCTACGAGCAGTACTTC,CASSSSGGSYEQYF,TRBV11-3,NA,TRBD1,TRBJ2-7
TGTGCCAGCAGTTACTCGACATCAGACACTAGAGGTGAAAAACTGTTTTTT,CASSYSTSDTRGEKLFF,TRBV27,NA,NA,TRBJ1-4
TGTGCCAGCACCCTGGGCGTCTCTAACTATGGCTACACCTTC,CASTLGVSNYGYTF,TRBV5-6,once,NA,TRBJ1-2
TGTGCCAGCGCCCGGGGACAGAAGATTGATGGCTACACCTTC,CASARGQKIDGYTF,TRBV2,NA,TRBD1,TRBJ1-2
TGTGCCAGCGGGGGGAGAGGGTACAATGAGCAGTTCTTC,CASGGRGYNEQFF,TRBV6-1,NA,NA,TRBJ2-1
TGTGCCAGCAGTGAGCTTAGCGGGGGGTCCTATACCGGGGAGCTGTTTTTT,CASSELSGGSYTGELFF,TRBV2,NA,TRBD2,TRBJ2-2
TGTGCCAGCAGTCGATCAGGGGGATTTTGGACAGATACGCAGTATTTT,CASSRSGGFWTDTQYF,TRBV27,NA,TRBD1,TRBJ2-3
TGTGCCAGCAGCTCAAGGGGGCGAGAGAGCTCCTACAATGAGCAGTTCTTC,CASSSRGRESSYNEQFF,TRBV7-2,NA,TRBD1,TRBJ2-1
TGTGCCAGCAGTTACGGCAGGGCCACTGAAGCTTTCTTT,CASSYGRATEAFF,TRBV6-5,NA,NA,TRBJ1-1